This T cell receptor beta chain was profiled in a study of vaccination and CD4 T cells after COVID-19. About the research overall: Post-vaccination specimens were collected at a median of around 72 days following dose two (range 14 to 241).

The assay that was used to sequence DNA from cultured CD4+ T cells was the Oncomine TCR Beta short-read assay. A single record per CDR3 protein comes from TCRdb applying MiXCR to the PCR reads. The sample includes 13,000 to 15,000 distinct CDR3 sequences, 53% of them seen just once. Specified treatment: 10-day PBMC culture with coronavirus spike peptide pools or control peptides (ViraFEST assay). Concerning this clonotype: Antigen specificity is unknown.

V was clipped by 0 bases and J by 4 bases; unmatched bases: 4. The CDR3 contains 14 residues. The germline V gene encodes CDR1 GTSNPN and CDR2 SVGIG (reference sequence). Material: CD4+ T cells from blood, cultured in vitro, obtained before SARS-CoV-2 vaccination. V and J are TRBV30 and TRBJ2-3; 7 bases line up with TRBD1. The sequence came from a human donor who had recovered from COVID-19. The CDR3 is CAWSVGGLADTQYF. For the CDR3, the DNA is TGTGCCTGGAGTGTAGGGGGCCTCGCAGATACGCAGTATTTT. Complete variable domain (other parts from reference TRBV30 and TRBJ2-3): SQTIHQWPATLVQPVGSPLSLECTVEGTSNPNLYWYRQAAGRGLQLLFYSVGIGQISSEVPQNLSASRPQDRQFILSSKKLLLSDSGFYLCAWSVGGLADTQYFGPGTRLTVL.